The next 5 T cell receptor beta chains were all read from a single sample in a study of early T cells in non-severe SARS-CoV-2 infection. TCRdb re-called the 5' RACE reads through MiXCR, storing one row per CDR3 protein. The sample holds some 33,000 distinct CDR3 sequences, under 6.5% seen once. The sample comprised whole blood. The receptors were sampled from an adult who was a healthcare worker with PCR-confirmed SARS-CoV-2 infection or an uninfected control (not recorded which).

This clonotype came up a few times. The chain links TRBV2 to TRBJ2-5; 11 bases map to TRBD1. This CDR3 comprises 23 residues. The V segment lost 8 bases and the J segment 5 bases; nucleotides outside the gene matches: 34. Germline-derived CDR1 and CDR2 are SNHLY and FYNNEI. DNA of the CDR3: TGTGCCAGCCTTTCCCTAAGCCCAGGACAGGGGGCGCGGGGCCCCTTAAGGAGGGAGACCCAGTACTTC. Encoded protein: CASLSLSPGQGARGPLRRETQYF.

Comment on this clonotype: One end of the junction does not line up with germline, which may come from a read error. The J gene is TRBJ2-2, the V gene TRBV7-9; D is unresolved. Germline V gives CDR1 SEHNR, CDR2 FQNEAQ (reference sequence). The CDR3 consists of 14 residues. The chain's CDR3 is CASSLGPVTGELFF. The CDR3 nucleotides read TGCGCCAGCAGCTTAGGACCCGTAACCGGGGAGCTGTTTTTT. Based on the CDR3 plus reference TRBV7-9 and TRBJ2-2, the full variable domain is DTGVSQNPRHKITKRGQNVTFRCDPISEHNRLYWYRQTLGQGPEFLTYFQNEAQLEKSRLLSDRFSAERPKGSFSTLEIQRTEQGDSAMYLCASSLGPVTGELFFGEGSRLTVL.

V usage is TRBV28 and J usage is TRBJ1-2, with D unresolved. Germline values: CDR1 MDHEN, CDR2 SYDVKM. The CDR3 is made up of 17 amino acids. Trimming removed 0 bases at V and 7 bases at J, with 21 bases between. CDR3 DNA: TGTGCCAGCAGTTTATGCACAGCGCAAGACGCCCTTTGTGGCTACACCTTC. Encoded protein: CASSLCTAQDALCGYTF.

This chain connects TRBV20-1 to TRBJ2-7; 11 bases fit TRBD2. The CDR3 contains 15 residues. Germline assignment: CDR1 DFQATT and CDR2 SNEGSKA (reference sequence). Trimming at V came to 6 bases and at J to 4 bases, leaving 11 bases not matched to a gene. In DNA form, the CDR3 reads TGCAGTGCCGCTACTCCCGGGACTAGCGGTTACGAGCAGTACTTC. Translated, it gives CSAATPGTSGYEQYF.

This clonotype was observed many times. The chain couples TRBV7-9 to TRBJ2-3; possible D gene TRBD1, 6 bases. CDR3 length equals 18 residues. Germline CDR1 is SEHNR and CDR2 is FQNEAQ (reference sequence). With 5 bases removed from V and 0 bases from J, the gap between germline ends came to 21 bases. In DNA form, the CDR3 reads TGTGCCAGCAGCAGGTACACAGGGTCTCCTACTAGCACAGATACGCAGTATTTT. This sequence encodes CASSRYTGSPTSTDTQYF.